This T cell receptor (beta chain) stems from a study of T-cell reconstitution after alpha-beta-depleted transplantation in children. Unique molecular identifiers were incorporated during preparation of the TCRbeta library. From the PCR reads, TCRdb called clonotypes with MiXCR, one entry per CDR3 protein. The table records around 400,000 distinct CDR3 sequences, roughly 22% of them present only once. The germline V gene has CDR1 DFQATT and CDR2 SNEGSKA (reference sequence). The CDR3 length is 14 residues. The junction had 10 bases not matched to a gene; V was cut back by 4 bases and J by 5 bases. The table lists this clonotype with many counts.

This TCR came from a human donor who donated a stem cell graft to a child with acute myeloid leukemia. Sequences were derived from PBMCs from the stem cell graft donor, sampled from the stem cell graft. The chain couples TRBV20-1 to TRBJ1-1; TRBD1 agrees at 7 bases. The CDR3 loop reads CSAKFTGVWTEAFF. CDR3 coding DNA: TGCAGTGCTAAATTTACAGGGGTTTGGACTGAAGCTTTCTTT.